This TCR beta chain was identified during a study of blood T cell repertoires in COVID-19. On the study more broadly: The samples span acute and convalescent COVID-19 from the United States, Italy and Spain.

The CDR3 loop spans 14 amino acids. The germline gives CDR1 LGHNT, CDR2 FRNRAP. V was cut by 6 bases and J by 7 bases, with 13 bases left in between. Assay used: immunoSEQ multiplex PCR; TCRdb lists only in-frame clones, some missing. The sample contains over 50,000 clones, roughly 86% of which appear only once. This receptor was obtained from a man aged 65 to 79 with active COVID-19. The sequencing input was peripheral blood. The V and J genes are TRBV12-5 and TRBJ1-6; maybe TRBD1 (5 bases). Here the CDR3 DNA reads TGTGCTAGTGGAATGGGGACTGGCAATTCACCCCTCCACTTT. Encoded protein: CASGMGTGNSPLHF.